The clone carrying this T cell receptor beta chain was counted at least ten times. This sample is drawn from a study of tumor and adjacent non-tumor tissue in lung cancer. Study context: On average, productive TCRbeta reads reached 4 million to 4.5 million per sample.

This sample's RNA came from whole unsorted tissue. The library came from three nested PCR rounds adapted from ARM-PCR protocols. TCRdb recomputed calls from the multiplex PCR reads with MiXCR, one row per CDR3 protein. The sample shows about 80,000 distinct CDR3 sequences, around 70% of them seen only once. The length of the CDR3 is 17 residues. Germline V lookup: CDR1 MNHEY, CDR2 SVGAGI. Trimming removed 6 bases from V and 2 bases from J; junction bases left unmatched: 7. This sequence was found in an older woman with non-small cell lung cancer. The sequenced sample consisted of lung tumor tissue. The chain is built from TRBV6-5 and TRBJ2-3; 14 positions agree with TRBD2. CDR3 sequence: CASRLTTSGRDTDTQYF. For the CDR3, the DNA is TGTGCCAGCAGACTCACGACTAGCGGGAGGGACACAGATACGCAGTATTTT.